The TCR beta chain described here comes from a study of early T cells in non-severe SARS-CoV-2 infection (dated by TCRdb to about 2021). Regarding the research as a whole: Because TCR sequencing relied on bulk RNA taken from unsorted whole blood, pairing of alpha and beta chains was not possible.

The study at large found these results: Matching against VDJdb was skewed toward anti-spike CD8 responses, likely underestimated virus-specific expansions, and missed private and CD4 specificities.

A note on this clonotype: This clone's antigen is unknown. No much larger clonotype is one base removed from it; base qualities were not supplied.

The study was a case-control design nested within a healthcare worker cohort in London, UK, with weekly nasopharyngeal swab PCR tests and blood sampling. Between 23 and 31 March 2020, the week of the UK lockdown, healthcare workers were enrolled and then followed up weekly for as long as 16 weeks. The CDR3 contains 13 residues, cysteine and phenylalanine counted. Only the CDR3 DNA stays, 39 bases, in frame from base 1. V and J lose 6 bases and 6 bases, and a span of 15 bases separates them. From a lookup of the germline V gene, CDR1 and CDR2 are SQVTM and ANQGSEA. The library was produced with 5' RACE. The sample was run on a NextSeq 500. The TCR library protocol attached unique molecular identifiers to individual cDNA molecules to correct for sequencing error and PCR bias. Both TCR alpha and beta chains were sequenced, and tight co-correlation was observed between alpha and beta sequence abundances in each sample. The source study handled its data this way. V gene, J gene and CDR3 annotation of TCR sequences was performed with Decombinator V4. TCRs were defined as expanded if a significant change between any two time points was detected under a Poisson model with p below 0.0001. TCR abundances were normalised to the total number of TCRs sequenced in each sample and reported as counts per million. TRAV1-2 paired with TRAJ12, TRAJ20 or TRAJ33 defined MAIT TCRs, while TRAV10 paired with TRAJ18 defined iNKT TCRs. VDJdb, accessed 1 November 2021, was searched for CMV, EBV and SARS-CoV-2 annotated TCRs, with TCRs annotated for multiple antigens excluded. TCRdb itself trimmed the public reads at Q25 with fastp, ran MiXCR and retained productive beta chains. Records with the same CDR3 protein are collapsed into one entry carrying the most frequent genes and DNA. V and J calls and clone size were set by TCRdb, not the authors. This sample lists roughly 80,000 distinct CDR3 sequences; around 17% were detected once. The ten largest clones represent roughly 3% of the sample.

The source material was whole blood. The chain couples TRBV29-1 to TRBJ1-5; the D gene remains uncertain. The sequence came from an adult who was a healthcare worker with PCR-confirmed SARS-CoV-2 infection or an uninfected control (not recorded which). The CDR3 region reads CSVREGSSQPQHF. At the DNA level, the sequence is TGCAGCGTCCGGGAGGGCTCAAGTCAGCCCCAGCATTTT.